This T cell receptor beta chain was found in a study of graft-versus-host responses after intestinal transplantation. Turning to the study itself: Transplant recipients had multivisceral, liver-intestinal, or isolated intestinal grafts. Induction using anti-thymocyte globulin, followed by tacrolimus and steroids for around 3 years, was given to all recipients. Study observations and caveats: Present in recipient marrow, GvH clones included some that appeared first in ileum or blood.

The data were produced by immunoSEQ multiplex PCR, yet TCRdb's version contains in-frame clones alone and is incomplete. Seen here are 50,000 or so clones, over 85% observed once, and the top ten hold about 5.5%. The CDR3 is made up of 11 amino acids. Per germline, CDR1 MDHEN and CDR2 SYDVKM. V was cut by 3 bases and J by 8 bases, with 5 bases left in between. This clone is a singleton in its sample. Its specificity is not known. The source material was PBMCs, sampled around 790 days after a first intestinal transplant, on the day of a second. The receptor was isolated from a human patient who received an intestinal transplant, so some T cells may come from the graft donor. The genes are TRBV28 and TRBJ2-1; the D is unclear. The CDR3 coding sequence is TGTGCCAGCAGTTTCGGGTATGAGCAGTTCTTC. It codes for CASSFGYEQFF.